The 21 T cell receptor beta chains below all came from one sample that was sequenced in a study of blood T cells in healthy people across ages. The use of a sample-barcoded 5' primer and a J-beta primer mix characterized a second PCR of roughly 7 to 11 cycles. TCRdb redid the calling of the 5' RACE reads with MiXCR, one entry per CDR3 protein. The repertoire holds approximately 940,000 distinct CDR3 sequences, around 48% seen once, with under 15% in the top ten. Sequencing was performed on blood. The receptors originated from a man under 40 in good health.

In nucleotides, the CDR3 is TGTGCCAGCAGCTTATACGTGGCTACACAAGAGACCCAGTACTTC. This sequence encodes CASSLYVATQETQYF. J is TRBJ2-7 and V is TRBV7-2; D uncertain. Gene TRBJ2-5 matches the end of the DNA better, so the J call may be wrong. CDR1 is SGHTA, CDR2 FQGNSA, per germline. The CDR3 runs 15 residues.

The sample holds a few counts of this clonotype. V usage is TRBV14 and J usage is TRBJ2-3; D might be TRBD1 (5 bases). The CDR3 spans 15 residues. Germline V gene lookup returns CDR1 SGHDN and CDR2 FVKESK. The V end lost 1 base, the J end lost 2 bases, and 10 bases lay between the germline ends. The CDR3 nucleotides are TGTGCCAGCAGCCAAGCGGACACCTACACAGATACGCAGTATTTT. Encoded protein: CASSQADTYTDTQYF. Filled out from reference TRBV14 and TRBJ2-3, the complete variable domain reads EAGVTQFPSHSVIEKGQTVTLRCDPISGHDNLYWYRRVMGKEIKFLLHFVKESKQDESGMPNNRFLAERTGGTYSTLKVQPAELEDSGVYFCASSQADTYTDTQYFGPGTRLTVL.

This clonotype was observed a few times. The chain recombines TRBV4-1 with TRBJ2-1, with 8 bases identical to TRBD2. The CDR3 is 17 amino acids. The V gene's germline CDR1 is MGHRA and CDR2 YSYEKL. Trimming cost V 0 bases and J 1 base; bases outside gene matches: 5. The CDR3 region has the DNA TGCGCCAGCAGCCAAGACCTTACGGGGGGGTCCTACAATGAGCAGTTCTTC. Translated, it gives CASSQDLTGGSYNEQFF.

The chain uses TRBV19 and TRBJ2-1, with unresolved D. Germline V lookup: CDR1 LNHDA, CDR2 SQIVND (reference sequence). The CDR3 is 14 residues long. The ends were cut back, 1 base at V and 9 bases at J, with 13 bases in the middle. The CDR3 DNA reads TGTGCCAGTAGTATAGGAGGTAGCAACGTTGAGCAGTTCTTC. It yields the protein CASSIGGSNVEQFF.

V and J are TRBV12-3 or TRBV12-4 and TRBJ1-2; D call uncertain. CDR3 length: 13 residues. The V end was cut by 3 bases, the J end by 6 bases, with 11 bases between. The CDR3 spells CASSLGGVDGYTF. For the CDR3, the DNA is TGTGCCAGCAGTTTGGGTGGAGTCGATGGCTACACCTTC.

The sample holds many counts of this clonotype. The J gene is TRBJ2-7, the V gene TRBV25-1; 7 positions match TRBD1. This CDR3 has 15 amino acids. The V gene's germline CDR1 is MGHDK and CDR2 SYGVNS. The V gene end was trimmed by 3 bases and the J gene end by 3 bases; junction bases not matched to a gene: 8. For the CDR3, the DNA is TGTGCCAGCAGTGATCATGCAGGGGGTTTCTACGAGCAGTACTTC. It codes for CASSDHAGGFYEQYF.

The CDR3 region has the DNA TGCGCCAGCAGCGCATCAGGGGTCTACGAGCAGTACTTC. Protein sequence: CASSASGVYEQYF. The chain has TRBV5-1 and TRBJ2-7; D is perhaps TRBD1 (6 bases). CDR3 length: 13 amino acids. V shed 4 bases and J shed 3 bases, with 11 bases lying between them. CDR1 and CDR2 (germline): SGHRS, YFSETQ.

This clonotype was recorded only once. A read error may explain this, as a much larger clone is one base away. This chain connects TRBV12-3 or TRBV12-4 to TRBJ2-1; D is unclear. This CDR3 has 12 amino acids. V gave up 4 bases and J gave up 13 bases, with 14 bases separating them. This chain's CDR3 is CASSSSRKTQFF. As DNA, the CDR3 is TGTGCCAGCAGTTCCTCTCGCAAGACCCAGTTCTTC.

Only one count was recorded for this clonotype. CDR3 residues: CSARDRTVNYGYTF. The CDR3 bases are TGCAGTGCTAGAGATAGGACAGTCAACTATGGCTACACCTTC. The gene calls are TRBV20-1 and TRBJ1-2; TRBD1 is a possible D gene (6 bases). The CDR3 is 14 amino acids. The germline V gene has CDR1 DFQATT and CDR2 SNEGSKA (reference sequence). The V and J ends lost 0 bases and 2 bases respectively, with 10 bases between them.

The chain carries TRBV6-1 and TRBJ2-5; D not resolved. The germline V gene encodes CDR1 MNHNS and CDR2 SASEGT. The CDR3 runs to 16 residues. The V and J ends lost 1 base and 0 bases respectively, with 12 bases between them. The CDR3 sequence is CASSEDHLLYQETQYF. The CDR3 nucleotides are TGTGCCAGCAGTGAAGACCATCTCCTGTACCAAGAGACCCAGTACTTC.

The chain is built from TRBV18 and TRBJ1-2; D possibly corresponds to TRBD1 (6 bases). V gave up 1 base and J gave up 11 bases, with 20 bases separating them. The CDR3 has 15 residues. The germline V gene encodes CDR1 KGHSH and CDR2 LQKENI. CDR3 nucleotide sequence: TGTGCCAGCTCACCACAGCTAGAGGACCCGAGGGGGTACACCTTC. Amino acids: CASSPQLEDPRGYTF.

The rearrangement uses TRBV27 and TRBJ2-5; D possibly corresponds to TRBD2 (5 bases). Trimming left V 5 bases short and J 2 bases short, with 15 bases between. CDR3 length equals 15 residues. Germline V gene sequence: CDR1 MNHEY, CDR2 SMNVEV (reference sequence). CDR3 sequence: CASSPLTGNQETQYF. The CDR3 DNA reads TGTGCCAGCAGTCCATTGACGGGGAATCAAGAGACCCAGTACTTC.

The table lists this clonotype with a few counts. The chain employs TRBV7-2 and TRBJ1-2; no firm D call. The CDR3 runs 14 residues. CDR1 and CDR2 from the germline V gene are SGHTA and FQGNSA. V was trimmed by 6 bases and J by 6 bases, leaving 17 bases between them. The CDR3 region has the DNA TGTGCCAGCAGTTCAGTACGGGGTTCCCATGGCTACACCTTC. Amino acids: CASSSVRGSHGYTF.

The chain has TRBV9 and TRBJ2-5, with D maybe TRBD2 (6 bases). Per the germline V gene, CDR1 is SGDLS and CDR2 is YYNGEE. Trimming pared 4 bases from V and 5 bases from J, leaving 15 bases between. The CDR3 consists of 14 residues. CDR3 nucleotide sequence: TGTGCCAGCAGCCCGGCCCCCCGGGGGGAGACCCAGTACTTC. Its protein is CASSPAPRGETQYF.

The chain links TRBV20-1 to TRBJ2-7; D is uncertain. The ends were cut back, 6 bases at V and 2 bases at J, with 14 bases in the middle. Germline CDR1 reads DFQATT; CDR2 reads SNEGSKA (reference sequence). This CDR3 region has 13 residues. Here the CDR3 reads CSARHPATYEQYF. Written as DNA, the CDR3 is TGCAGTGCCCGTCACCCAGCCACCTACGAGCAGTACTTC.

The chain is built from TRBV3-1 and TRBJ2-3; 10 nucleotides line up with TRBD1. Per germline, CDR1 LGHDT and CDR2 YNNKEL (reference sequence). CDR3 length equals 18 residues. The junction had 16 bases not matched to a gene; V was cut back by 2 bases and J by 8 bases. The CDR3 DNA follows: TGTGCCAGCAGCCAATCGGTCCCCGGGACAGGGGTTTACGGTACGCAGTATTTT. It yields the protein CASSQSVPGTGVYGTQYF.

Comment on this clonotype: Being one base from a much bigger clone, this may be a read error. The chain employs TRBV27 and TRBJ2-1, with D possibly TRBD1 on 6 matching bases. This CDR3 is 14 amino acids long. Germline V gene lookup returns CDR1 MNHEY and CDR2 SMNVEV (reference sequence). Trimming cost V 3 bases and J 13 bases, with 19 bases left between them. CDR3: CASSLGTKGETQFF. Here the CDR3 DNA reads TGTGCCAGCAGTTTGGGGACCAAGGGGGAGACCCAGTTCTTC.

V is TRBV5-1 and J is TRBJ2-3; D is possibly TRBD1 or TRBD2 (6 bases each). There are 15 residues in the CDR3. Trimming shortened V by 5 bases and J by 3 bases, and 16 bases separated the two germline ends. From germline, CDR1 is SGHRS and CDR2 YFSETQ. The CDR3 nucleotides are TGCGCCAGCAGGTCCACAGGGAGGATGACAGATACGCAGTATTTT. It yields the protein CASRSTGRMTDTQYF.

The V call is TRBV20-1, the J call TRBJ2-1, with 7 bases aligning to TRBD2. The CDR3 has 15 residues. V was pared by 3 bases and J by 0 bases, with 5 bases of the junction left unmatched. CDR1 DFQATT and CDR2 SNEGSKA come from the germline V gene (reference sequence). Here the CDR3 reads CSASGGKDSYNEQFF. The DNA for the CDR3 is TGCAGTGCTAGCGGGGGGAAAGACTCCTACAATGAGCAGTTCTTC.

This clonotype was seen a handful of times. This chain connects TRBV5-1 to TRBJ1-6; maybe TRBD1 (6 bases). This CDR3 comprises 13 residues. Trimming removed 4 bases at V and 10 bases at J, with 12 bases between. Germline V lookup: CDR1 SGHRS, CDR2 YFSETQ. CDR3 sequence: CASSADRSSPLHF. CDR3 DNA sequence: TGCGCCAGCAGCGCGGACAGAAGCTCACCCCTCCACTTT.

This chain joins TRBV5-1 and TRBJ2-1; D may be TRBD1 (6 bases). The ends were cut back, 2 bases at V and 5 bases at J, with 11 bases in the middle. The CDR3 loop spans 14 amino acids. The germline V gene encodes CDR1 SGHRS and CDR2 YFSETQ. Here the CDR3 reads CASSFGRGHNEQFF. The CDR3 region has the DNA TGCGCCAGCAGCTTTGGCAGGGGACACAATGAGCAGTTCTTC.